Here is one T cell receptor (beta chain) with its context. This clone was found once. Its binding antigen is unknown. Base qualities are missing; no much larger clone stands one base away. CDR1 and CDR2 were assigned from the germline V gene as SGHVS and FNYEAQ. Germline trimming amounts to 5 bases on V and 10 bases on J, with 17 as the count of junction bases outside the gene matches. From its cysteine to its phenylalanine, the CDR3 spans 17 amino acids. Only CDR3 DNA remains: 51 bases, in frame from the first base. The data are from a study of blood T cell repertoires in COVID-19 (dated by TCRdb to about 2020). About the study as a whole: Collaborator samples came from the United States, Italy and Spain and covered acute and convalescent phases of COVID-19. Deeply sampled blood TCRbeta repertoires from subjects exposed to, actively infected with, or recovered from COVID-19 were included in the dataset. Nearly every sample came with metadata listing a de-identified subject ID, COVID-19 status, age in years and sex. The material from the prospective study consisted of cDNA or gDNA derived from T cells, B-cell-depleted T cells, or PBMCs. Where available, HLA class I and class II types were taken from metadata supplied by the sample provider and were not determined by assay-based typing. The samples were drawn from two sources: the first 160 participants of the ongoing ImmuneRACE study, and some 1,300 subjects contributed by 6 global collaborators. The repertoires were made available in a free public database intended to serve as a resource for research on the immune response to SARS-CoV-2.

TCRbeta CDR3 regions were amplified from genomic DNA by means of the immunoSEQ Assay, a bias-controlled multiplex PCR. The study's processing was this. The number of nucleated cells in each sample was estimated from the amplification of reference gene primers within the assay. Sequence reads were collapsed and filtered to measure the absolute abundance of every unique TCRbeta CDR3 rearrangement. For each sample, productive Simpson clonality was calculated by taking the square root of Simpson's diversity index across productive rearrangements. TCRdb mirrors the immuneACCESS table, restricted to in-frame sequences. Some clones are absent from its copies; in checked studies, under half trace to an unresolved V gene, and the reason for the others is unknown. That table furnishes V, J and clone size, whereas the DNA furnished D and trimming. A total of 250,000 or so clones appear in this sample, around 83% of them only once. The top ten clonotypes cover around 2% of the sample.

Another Seattle source contributed samples from volunteer blood donors who had recovered from COVID-19. Each collaborating institution followed its own protocols to collect whole blood in K2EDTA tubes. For TCRbeta analysis, collaborator samples were shipped as frozen whole blood, as isolated PBMCs, or as DNA extracted from either sample type. What the research found in general, with its limitations: The amount of clinical and demographic metadata varied by source and participant and was provided uncurated.

This receptor chain uses TRBV7-6 and TRBJ1-6; 7 bases in the junction line up with TRBD1. This receptor was taken from a young man who had recovered from COVID-19. Sequencing was done on a sample of peripheral blood. The nucleotides are TGTGCCAGCAGCGACCCGAAAATGACAGGGCAATACTCACCCCTCCACTTT. Its coded protein is CASSDPKMTGQYSPLHF.